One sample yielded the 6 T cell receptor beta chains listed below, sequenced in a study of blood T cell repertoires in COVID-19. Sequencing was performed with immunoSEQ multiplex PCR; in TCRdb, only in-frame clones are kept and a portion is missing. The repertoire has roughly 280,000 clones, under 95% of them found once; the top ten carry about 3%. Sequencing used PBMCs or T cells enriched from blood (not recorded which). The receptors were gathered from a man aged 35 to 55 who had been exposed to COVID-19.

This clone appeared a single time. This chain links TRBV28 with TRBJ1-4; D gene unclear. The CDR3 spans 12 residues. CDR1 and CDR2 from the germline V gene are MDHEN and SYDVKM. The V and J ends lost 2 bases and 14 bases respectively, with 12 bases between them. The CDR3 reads CASSLARTNLFF. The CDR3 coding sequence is TGTGCCAGCAGTTTAGCCCGCACTAACCTGTTTTTT.

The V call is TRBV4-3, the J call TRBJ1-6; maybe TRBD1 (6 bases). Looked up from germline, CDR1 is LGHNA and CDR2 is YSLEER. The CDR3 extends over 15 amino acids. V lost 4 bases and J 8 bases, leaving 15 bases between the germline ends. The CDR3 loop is CASSPRGGIDSPLHF. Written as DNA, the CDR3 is TGCGCCAGCAGCCCTAGGGGGGGCATAGATTCACCCCTCCACTTT.

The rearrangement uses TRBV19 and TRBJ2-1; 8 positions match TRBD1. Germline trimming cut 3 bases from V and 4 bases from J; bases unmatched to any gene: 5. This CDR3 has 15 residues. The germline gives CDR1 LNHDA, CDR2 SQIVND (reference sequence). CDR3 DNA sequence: TGTGCCAGTAGTATTGGTACAGGGGGGTACAATGAGCAGTTCTTC. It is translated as CASSIGTGGYNEQFF. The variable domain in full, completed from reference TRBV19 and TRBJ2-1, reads DGGITQSPKYLFRKEGQNVTLSCEQNLNHDAMYWYRQDPGQGLRLIYYSQIVNDFQKGDIAEGYSVSREKKESFPLTVTSAQKNPTAFYLCASSIGTGGYNEQFFGPGTRLTVL.

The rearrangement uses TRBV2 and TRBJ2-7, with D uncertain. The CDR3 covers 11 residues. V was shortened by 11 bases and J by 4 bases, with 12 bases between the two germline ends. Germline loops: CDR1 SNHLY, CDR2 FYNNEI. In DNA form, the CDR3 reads TGTGCCGGTCTTGATAGTTACGAGCAGTACTTC. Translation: CAGLDSYEQYF.

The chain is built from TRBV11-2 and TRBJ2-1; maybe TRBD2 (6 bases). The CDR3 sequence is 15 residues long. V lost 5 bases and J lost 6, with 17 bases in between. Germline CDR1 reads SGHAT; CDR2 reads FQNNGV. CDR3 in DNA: TGTGCCAGCAGCCTCCTCGTGCGGAGGGCCAATGAGCAGTTCTTC. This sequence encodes CASSLLVRRANEQFF. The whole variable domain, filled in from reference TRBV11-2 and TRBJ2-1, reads EAGVAQSPRYKIIEKRQSVAFWCNPISGHATLYWYQQILGQGPKLLIQFQNNGVVDDSQLPKDRFSAERLKGVDSTLKIQPAKLEDSAVYLCASSLLVRRANEQFFGPGTRLTVL.

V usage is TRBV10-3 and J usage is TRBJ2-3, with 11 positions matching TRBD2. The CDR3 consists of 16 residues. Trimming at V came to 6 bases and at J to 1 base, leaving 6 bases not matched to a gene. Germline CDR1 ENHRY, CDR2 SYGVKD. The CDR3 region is CAISAGTSGRTDTQYF. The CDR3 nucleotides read TGTGCCATCAGCGCCGGGACTAGCGGACGCACAGATACGCAGTATTTT.